Listed below are T cell receptor beta chains from one sample, sequenced in a study of blood T cell repertoires in COVID-19. Sequencing was performed with immunoSEQ multiplex PCR; in TCRdb, only in-frame clones are kept and a portion is missing. The sample contains fewer than 300,000 clones, 88% of which appear only once. Sequenced: peripheral blood. These receptor sequences come from a woman in her thirties or forties who had recovered from COVID-19. Both conserved end residues are part of each CDR3. Fields, in order: clone size, J gene, D gene, V gene, CDR3 length, CDR3 protein, CDR3 DNA. A D gene is named only where the DNA matches it firmly. Expanded clones get a size class; other rows say once, few or many, or leave the size out.

>once|TRBJ1-5|TRBD1|TRBV7-9|15
CASSTGQGARQPQHF
TGTGCCAGCAGCACCGGACAGGGGGCACGTCAGCCCCAGCATTTT
>NA|TRBJ2-2|NA|TRBV2|16
CASTWGFQKPGGELFF
TGTGCCAGCACGTGGGGCTTCCAAAAACCCGGCGGGGAGCTGTTTTTT
>NA|TRBJ1-1|NA|TRBV10-3|12
CAISAPGGEAFF
TGTGCCATCAGTGCCCCAGGAGGTGAAGCTTTCTTT
>NA|TRBJ1-2|TRBD1|TRBV7-9|15
CASSPRTGDLYGYTF
TGTGCCAGCAGTCCGCGGACAGGGGACCTATATGGCTACACCTTC
>NA|TRBJ2-7|TRBD2|TRBV7-2|15
CASSYVGGPGYEQYF
TGTGCCAGCAGCTATGTGGGAGGGCCTGGCTACGAGCAGTACTTC
>NA|TRBJ2-2|NA|TRBV11-3|13
CASSFLNTGELFF
TGTGCCAGCAGCTTCCTTAACACCGGGGAGCTGTTTTTT
>once|TRBJ1-1|NA|TRBV5-1|13
CASSPLAGTEAFF
TGCGCCAGCAGCCCCCTTGCGGGCACTGAAGCTTTCTTT
>NA|TRBJ1-5|NA|TRBV7-3|13
CASSLSEGQPQHF
TGTGCCAGCAGCTTATCGGAGGGGCAGCCCCAGCATTTT
>NA|TRBJ1-1|NA|TRBV6-5|12
CASTEVDTEAFF
TGTGCCAGTACTGAGGTGGACACTGAAGCTTTCTTT
>NA|TRBJ2-3|TRBD1|TRBV6-5|15
CASRAGQAITDTQYF
TGTGCCAGCAGAGCCGGACAGGCGATCACAGATACGCAGTATTTT
>NA|TRBJ1-2|NA|TRBV19|14
CASSPGVLNYGYTF
TGTGCCAGTAGTCCAGGGGTCCTAAACTATGGCTACACCTTC
>NA|TRBJ1-2|NA|TRBV4-2|15
CASSQAVGSDYGYTF
TGTGCCAGCAGCCAAGCGGTCGGCAGCGACTATGGCTACACCTTC
>NA|TRBJ1-6|NA|TRBV4-3|18
CASSQDSRDSSYNSPLHF
TGCGCCAGCAGCCAAGATTCGAGAGATAGCTCCTATAATTCACCCCTCCACTTT
>NA|TRBJ2-2|TRBD2|TRBV7-7|15
CALGLAGGGTGELFF
TGTGCCCTCGGACTAGCGGGAGGTGGGACCGGGGAGCTGTTTTTT
>NA|TRBJ2-6|NA|TRBV7-3|17
CASSLQPGSSGANVLTF
TGTGCCAGCAGCTTACAGCCGGGAAGCTCTGGGGCCAACGTCCTGACTTTC
>NA|TRBJ2-2|NA|TRBV30|13
CAWRGRRTGELFF
TGTGCCTGGAGGGGGAGAAGGACCGGGGAGCTGTTTTTT
>NA|TRBJ2-7|NA|TRBV13|11
CASSQGGEQYF
TGTGCCAGCAGCCAGGGGGGCGAGCAGTACTTC
>once|TRBJ2-1|NA|TRBV25-1|12
CASGMEYNEQFF
TGTGCCAGCGGCATGGAGTACAATGAGCAGTTCTTC
>once|TRBJ2-1|TRBD1|TRBV18|12
CAGTTGSNEQFF
TGTGCCGGCACGACAGGGTCCAATGAGCAGTTCTTC
>NA|TRBJ1-5|TRBD1|TRBV3-1/TRBV3-2|16
CASSQGDRGLNQPQHF
TGTGCCAGCAGCCAGGGAGACAGGGGGCTTAATCAGCCCCAGCATTTT
>NA|TRBJ2-3|TRBD2|TRBV7-9|16
CASSFPDGGDTDTQYF
TGTGCCAGCAGCTTCCCCGATGGGGGGGACACAGATACGCAGTATTTT
>NA|TRBJ2-6|NA|TRBV11-3|18
CASSLGPGRGLGANVLTF
TGTGCCAGCAGCTTAGGGCCAGGGCGGGGACTTGGGGCCAACGTCCTGACTTTC
>NA|TRBJ2-1|NA|TRBV4-1|17
CASSQDRGGAAYNEQFF
TGCGCCAGCAGCCAAGATCGTGGAGGGGCAGCCTACAATGAGCAGTTCTTC
>NA|TRBJ2-3|NA|TRBV10-1|16
CASSDSRLGEADTQYF
TGCGCCAGCAGTGACTCTCGGCTAGGCGAGGCAGATACGCAGTATTTT
>NA|TRBJ1-5|NA|TRBV7-2|14
CASSRVGLNQPQHF
TGTGCCAGCAGCCGGGTGGGGCTCAATCAGCCCCAGCATTTT
>NA|TRBJ2-3|NA|TRBV4-3|17
CASSQDPPGGRADTQYF
TGCGCCAGCAGCCAAGACCCCCCGGGCGGGCGAGCAGATACGCAGTATTTT
>NA|TRBJ2-5|TRBD2|TRBV3-1/TRBV3-2|18
CASSHAPTSGRAKETQYF
TGTGCCAGCAGCCACGCCCCCACTAGCGGGAGGGCCAAAGAGACCCAGTACTTC
>NA|TRBJ2-1|NA|TRBV7-7|15
CASSQATGYGNEQFF
TGTGCTAGCAGCCAGGCCACAGGTTACGGCAATGAGCAGTTCTTC
>NA|TRBJ2-7|NA|TRBV11-2|13
CASSFPGPYEQYF
TGTGCCAGCAGCTTCCCAGGGCCCTACGAGCAGTACTTC
>few|TRBJ1-1|NA|TRBV7-3|14
CASSLEALNTEAFF
TGTGCCAGCAGCTTAGAAGCACTGAACACTGAAGCTTTCTTT
>NA|TRBJ2-7|NA|TRBV9|14
CASSVGQDNYEQYF
TGTGCCAGCAGCGTAGGGCAGGACAACTACGAGCAGTACTTC
>NA|TRBJ2-7|TRBD2|TRBV9|17
CASSPWTSGRTSHEQYF
TGTGCCAGCAGCCCCTGGACTAGCGGGAGGACTTCCCACGAGCAGTACTTC
>NA|TRBJ2-2|TRBD1|TRBV6-5|14
CAGRGPTNTGELFF
TGTGCCGGAAGGGGGCCTACGAACACCGGGGAGCTGTTTTTT
>NA|TRBJ1-3|NA|TRBV27|16
CASSLNGISSGNTIYF
TGTGCCAGCAGTTTAAATGGCATAAGCTCTGGAAACACCATATATTTT
>few|TRBJ1-1|NA|TRBV27|14
CASSLGGPGTEAFF
TGTGCCAGCAGTTTGGGGGGGCCGGGCACTGAAGCTTTCTTT
>NA|TRBJ1-5|NA|TRBV2|13
CASRGAGNQPQHF
TGTGCCAGCAGGGGGGCAGGCAATCAGCCCCAGCATTTT
>NA|TRBJ1-1|TRBD1|TRBV5-1|15
CASSPGTGGDTEAFF
TGCGCCAGCAGCCCCGGGACAGGGGGCGACACTGAAGCTTTCTTT
>NA|TRBJ1-1|NA|TRBV11-3|13
CASSSRRSGQAFF
TGTGCCAGCAGCTCCCGCCGGTCGGGTCAAGCTTTCTTT
>NA|TRBJ2-3|NA|TRBV5-4|14
CASSAGLVTDTQYF
TGTGCCAGCAGCGCGGGACTCGTCACAGATACGCAGTATTTT
>NA|TRBJ1-6|NA|TRBV11-2|15
CASSPVEGVDSPLHF
TGTGCCAGCAGCCCGGTCGAGGGCGTGGATTCACCCCTCCACTTT
>NA|TRBJ2-1|NA|TRBV6-2/TRBV6-3|15
CASSYGAGGRNEQFF
TGTGCCAGCAGTTATGGCGCAGGTGGGCGCAATGAGCAGTTCTTC
>once|TRBJ1-1|NA|TRBV30|13
CAWTGEGNTEAFF
TGTGCCTGGACGGGGGAGGGGAACACTGAAGCTTTCTTT
>NA|TRBJ2-7|TRBD1|TRBV9|14
CASSSGTGPYEQYF
TGTGCCAGCAGCTCAGGGACAGGACCCTACGAGCAGTACTTC
>NA|TRBJ2-1|NA|TRBV7-8|15
CASSLWASSYNEQFF
TGTGCCAGCAGCTTATGGGCCAGCTCCTACAATGAGCAGTTCTTC
>NA|TRBJ1-2|NA|TRBV29-1|16
CSVVGADGGALVGYTF
TGCAGCGTTGTTGGGGCCGACGGCGGGGCCCTAGTAGGCTACACCTTC
>few|TRBJ2-7|TRBD2|TRBV6-2/TRBV6-3|15
CASSTTSGSSYEQYF
TGTGCCAGCAGTACGACTAGCGGGAGTTCCTACGAGCAGTACTTC
>NA|TRBJ2-7|NA|TRBV6-5|15
CASSPRGGESYEQYF
TGTGCCAGCAGCCCCCGAGGAGGGGAGTCCTACGAGCAGTACTTC